This entry lists 5 T cell receptor beta chains sequenced from one sample in a study of blood T cell repertoires in COVID-19. Some clones are missing from TCRdb's copy, which holds only in-frame ones; the method was immunoSEQ multiplex PCR. The sample carries more than 50,000 clones, about 78% recorded once. The sequenced sample consisted of peripheral blood. Source of these receptors: a woman of 80 years or more with acute or convalescent COVID-19.

The V gene is TRBV28, the J gene TRBJ1-2; possibly TRBD1 for D (5 bases). The CDR3 is 15 amino acids. Germline V gene lookup returns CDR1 MDHEN and CDR2 SYDVKM. The germline V and J ends were trimmed by 1 base and 4 bases, with 13 bases remaining between them. As DNA, the CDR3 is TGTGCCAGCAGTTTATCAGACTTCAGGGTCTATGGCTACACCTTC. Its translation is CASSLSDFRVYGYTF.

V gene TRBV24-1 combines with J gene TRBJ1-3; D not resolved. The V and J ends lost 6 bases and 0 bases respectively, with 5 bases between them. The CDR3 loop spans 13 amino acids. From germline, CDR1 is KGHDR and CDR2 SFDVKD. CDR3 amino acids: CATSSYSGNTIYF. CDR3 in DNA: TGTGCCACCAGTTCTTACTCTGGAAACACCATATATTTT.

CDR3 DNA sequence: TGTGCCAGCAGCTTAATGATTCCCGGTGGGGCCAACGTCCTGACTTTC. It yields the protein CASSLMIPGGANVLTF. This sequence joins TRBV11-2 and TRBJ2-6, with no clear D. CDR1 and CDR2 from the germline V gene are SGHAT and FQNNGV. This CDR3 has 16 amino acids. The V gene lost 2 bases and the J gene lost 3 bases, with 11 bases spanning the gap.

V and J are TRBV3-1 (or the pseudogene TRBV3-2) and TRBJ2-3; TRBD2 agrees at 15 bases. After removal of 1 base from V and 5 bases from J, the junction contained 13 bases not matched to a gene. Germline V gives CDR1 LGHDT, CDR2 YNNKEL (reference sequence). CDR3 size: 20 residues. In nucleotides, the CDR3 is TGTGCCAGCAGCCAAGGGGGGGGAAATCCGGGACTAGCGGGAGGAGATACGCAGTATTTT. Its translation is CASSQGGGNPGLAGGDTQYF.

Details on this clone: In the same sample, other DNA sequences code for this CDR3. The gene calls are TRBV18 and TRBJ1-1, with D unclear. Looked up from germline, CDR1 is KGHSH and CDR2 is LQKENI. V was cut by 0 bases and J by 0 bases, with 5 bases left in between. The CDR3 loop spans 14 amino acids. This CDR3 is CASSPPGVNTEAFF. The CDR3 bases are TGTGCCAGCTCACCACCCGGGGTGAACACTGAAGCTTTCTTT.